This T cell receptor (beta chain) was identified during a study of beta chain features in type 1 diabetes (dated by TCRdb to 2016 to 2019). For context, the study as a whole: Mean age, gender distribution, total cell number and subset yield did not differ between patients and healthy donors. In the study, recently diagnosed type 1 diabetes patients and matched healthy donors were compared on the TCRB repertoires of their sorted circulating CD4+ T cell subsets. Across all samples, around 99 million sorted cells were examined, and cell number per subset correlated strongly with RNA yield. Naive and central memory subsets were obtained from all 30 or so donors, but regulatory and stem cell-like memory subsets were isolated from only 8 patients and 8 healthy donors.

General study outcomes and caveats: In all four CD4+ subsets, TCRB CDR3 length was moderately but significantly shorter in type 1 diabetes patients. Naive, central memory and regulatory TCRB repertoires appeared to be more similar among patients than among healthy donors. HLA sub-analyses involved small numbers of individuals, so any influence of HLA type on TCRB rearrangement remained unresolved. PCR might favor shorter templates, but patient and control samples were amplified and corrected together, so any skew would affect both groups equally. Sequencing cDNA rather than genomic DNA could over-represent highly expressing activated cells, although activation and CD3 levels did not differ between groups. At VDJ recombination sites, patients with type 1 diabetes made fewer insertions and deleted more nucleotides, a pattern implying thymic rearrangement abnormalities.

The entire isolated RNA was reverse transcribed using the High Capacity cDNA Reverse Transcription Kit, and thus expressed TCRB transcripts were sequenced. Deep immunoSEQ sequencing was applied to naive, central memory and regulatory T cell samples, giving an average of roughly 3.5 million total reads per sample. After sorted cells were lysed in RLT buffer, RNA was extracted with DNase-treated RNeasy Micro or Mini kits, with the choice depending on cell number. Each cell subset was processed on its own to prevent cross-contamination, while patient and healthy donor samples were processed together. TCRB sequences were amplified from cDNA with the immunoSEQ multiplex PCR, producing 87-bp fragments spanning the CDR3 region. Sequencing of the amplicons was done on the Illumina HiSeq platform. The published analysis was carried out like this. PCR bias was corrected computationally using synthetic template baselines, and reads within Hamming distance 2 were collapsed, with unmergeable singletons discarded. Reads were aligned to IMGT to assign V, D and J genes, CDR3 length, and insertions or deletions at six rearrangement sites. Within each subset, clonotype counts were normalized to the number of sorted cells before true diversity and Gini coefficients were calculated with the tcR R package. The overlap coefficient, calculated on TCRB nucleotide sequences, was used to quantify repertoire sharing. Out-of-frame TCRB sequences from naive cells were analyzed as a proxy for the pre-selection repertoire. TCRdb mirrors the immuneACCESS table, restricted to in-frame sequences. Some clones are absent from its copies; in checked studies, under half trace to an unresolved V gene, and the reason for the others is unknown. V and J calls and clone size follow that table, whereas D and trimming were derived from the DNA. The sample records about 360,000 clones, around 12% of which are singletons. The ten biggest clones cover 0.017% of the sample.

At the junction V is shortened by 3 bases and J by 4 bases, with 9 bases in between. The germline V gene supplies CDR1 SQVTM and CDR2 ANQGSEA. There are 13 amino acids in the CDR3, from cysteine to phenylalanine inclusive. Only the CDR3 DNA is retained, 39 bases long and in frame from the first base. From each donor, a single peripheral blood sample of approximately 110 mL on average was drawn into heparinised tubes. Using a panel that included CD45RO, CCR7, CD25, CD127, CD95 and CD27, naive, central memory, regulatory and stem cell-like memory CD4+ T cells were sorted on a BD FACSAria II. Every sorted population had a purity above 95%. PBMCs were separated immediately by Lymphoprep density gradient centrifugation and were stained directly, without being cultured. Samples were stained and sorted in pairs, with one healthy donor and one patient per experiment, so that batch effects were minimized.

Concerning this clone: The antigen it binds to is not known. There are no base qualities to consult, and no much larger clone falls within one base.

The source material was naive CD4+ T cells from blood. The cell subset or site label on this specimen signifies: true naive CD4+ T cells. The sequence derives from a man aged 18 to 30 in good health. The chain was built from TRBV29-1 and TRBJ2-2, with a tentative D gene TRBD2 over 6 matching bases. CDR3 reads: CSVDKGGTGELFF. The sequence in DNA is TGCAGCGTTGATAAGGGAGGCACCGGGGAGCTGTTTTTT.